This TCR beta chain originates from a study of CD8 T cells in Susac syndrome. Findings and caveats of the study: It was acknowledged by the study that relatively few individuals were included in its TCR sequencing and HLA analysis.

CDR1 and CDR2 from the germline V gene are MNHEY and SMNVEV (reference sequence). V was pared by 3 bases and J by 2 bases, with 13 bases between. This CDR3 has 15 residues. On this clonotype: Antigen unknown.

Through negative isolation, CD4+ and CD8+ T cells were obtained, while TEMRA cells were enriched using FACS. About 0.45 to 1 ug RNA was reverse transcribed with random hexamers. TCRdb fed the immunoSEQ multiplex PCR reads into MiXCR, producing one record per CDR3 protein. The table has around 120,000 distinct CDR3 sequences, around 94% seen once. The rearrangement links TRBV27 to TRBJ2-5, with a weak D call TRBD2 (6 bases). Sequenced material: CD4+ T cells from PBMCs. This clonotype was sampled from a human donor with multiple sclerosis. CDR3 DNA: TGTGCCAGCAGTTTTGGGCCGGGGGATCAAGAGACCCAGTACTTC. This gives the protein CASSFGPGDQETQYF.